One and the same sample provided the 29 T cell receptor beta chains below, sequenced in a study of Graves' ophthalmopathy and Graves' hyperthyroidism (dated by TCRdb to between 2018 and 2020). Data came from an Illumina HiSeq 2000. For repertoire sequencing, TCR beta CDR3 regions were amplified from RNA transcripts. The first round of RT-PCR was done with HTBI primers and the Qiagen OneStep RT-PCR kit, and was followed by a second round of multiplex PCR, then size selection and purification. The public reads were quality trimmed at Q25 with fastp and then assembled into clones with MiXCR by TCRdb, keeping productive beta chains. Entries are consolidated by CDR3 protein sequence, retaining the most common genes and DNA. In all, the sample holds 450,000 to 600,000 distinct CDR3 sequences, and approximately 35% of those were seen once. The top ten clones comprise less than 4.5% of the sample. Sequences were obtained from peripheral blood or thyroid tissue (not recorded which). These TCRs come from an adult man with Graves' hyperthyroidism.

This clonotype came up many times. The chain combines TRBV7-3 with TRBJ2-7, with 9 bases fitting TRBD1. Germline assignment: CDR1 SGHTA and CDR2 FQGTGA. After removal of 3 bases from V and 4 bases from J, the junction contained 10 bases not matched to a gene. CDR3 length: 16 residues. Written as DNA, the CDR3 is TGTGCCAGCAGCTTGGCGGGCGGGACAGGGAAGTACGAGCAGTACTTC. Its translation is CASSLAGGTGKYEQYF.

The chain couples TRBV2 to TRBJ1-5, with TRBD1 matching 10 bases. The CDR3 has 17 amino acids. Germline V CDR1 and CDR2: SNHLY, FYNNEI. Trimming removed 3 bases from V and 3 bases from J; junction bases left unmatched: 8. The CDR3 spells CASSDGPGQGINQPQHF. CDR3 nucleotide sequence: TGTGCCAGCAGTGATGGTCCGGGACAGGGGATCAATCAGCCCCAGCATTTT.

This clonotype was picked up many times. CDR3 sequence reads: CASRWLEAGQGFSYEQYF. The CDR3 nucleotides are TGTGCCAGCAGGTGGCTAGAGGCAGGACAGGGCTTCTCCTACGAGCAGTACTTC. V gene TRBV7-8 combines with J gene TRBJ2-7; TRBD1 matches 8 bases. J was trimmed by 0 bases and V by 6 bases; bases with no gene match: 16. This CDR3 comprises 18 residues. Germline lookup yields CDR1 SGHVS and CDR2 FQNEAQ.

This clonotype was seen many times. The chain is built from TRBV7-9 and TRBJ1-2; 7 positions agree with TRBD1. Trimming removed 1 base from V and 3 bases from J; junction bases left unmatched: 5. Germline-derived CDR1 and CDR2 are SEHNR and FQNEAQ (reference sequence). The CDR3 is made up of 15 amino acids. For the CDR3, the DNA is TGTGCCAGCAGCTTAGACCCAGGGGGGGACTATGGCTACACCTTC. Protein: CASSLDPGGDYGYTF.

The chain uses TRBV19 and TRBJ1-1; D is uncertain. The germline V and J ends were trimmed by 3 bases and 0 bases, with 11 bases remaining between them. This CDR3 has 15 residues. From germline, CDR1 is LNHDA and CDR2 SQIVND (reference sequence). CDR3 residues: CASSMGNSLNTEAFF. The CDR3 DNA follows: TGTGCCAGTAGTATGGGGAACAGCTTGAACACTGAAGCTTTCTTT.

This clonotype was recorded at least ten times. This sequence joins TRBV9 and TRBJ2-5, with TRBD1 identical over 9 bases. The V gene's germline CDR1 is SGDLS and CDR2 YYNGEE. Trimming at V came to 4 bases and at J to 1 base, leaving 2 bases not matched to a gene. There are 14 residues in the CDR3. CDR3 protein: CASSRGQGQETQYF. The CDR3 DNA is TGTGCCAGCAGCAGGGGACAGGGCCAAGAGACCCAGTACTTC.

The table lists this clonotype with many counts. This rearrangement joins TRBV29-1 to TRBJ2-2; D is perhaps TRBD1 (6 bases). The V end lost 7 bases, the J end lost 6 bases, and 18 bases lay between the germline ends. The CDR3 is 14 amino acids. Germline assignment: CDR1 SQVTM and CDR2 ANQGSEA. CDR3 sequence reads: CSARRQEWAGELFF. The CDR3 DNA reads TGCAGCGCCAGACGACAGGAGTGGGCCGGGGAGCTGTTTTTT.

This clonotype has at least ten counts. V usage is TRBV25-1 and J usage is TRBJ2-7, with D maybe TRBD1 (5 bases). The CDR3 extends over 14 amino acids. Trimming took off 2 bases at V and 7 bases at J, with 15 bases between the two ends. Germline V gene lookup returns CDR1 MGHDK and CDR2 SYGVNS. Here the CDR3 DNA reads TGTGCCAGCAGTGAAGTTGGGGCAGGGCGGGAGCAGTACTTC. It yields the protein CASSEVGAGREQYF.

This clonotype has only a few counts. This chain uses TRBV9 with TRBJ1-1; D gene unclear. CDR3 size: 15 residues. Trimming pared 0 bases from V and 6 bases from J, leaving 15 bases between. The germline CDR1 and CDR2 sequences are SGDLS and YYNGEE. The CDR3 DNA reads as TGTGCCAGCAGCGTAGTCCCGGGTGGGGAATCTGAAGCTTTCTTT. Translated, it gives CASSVVPGGESEAFF.

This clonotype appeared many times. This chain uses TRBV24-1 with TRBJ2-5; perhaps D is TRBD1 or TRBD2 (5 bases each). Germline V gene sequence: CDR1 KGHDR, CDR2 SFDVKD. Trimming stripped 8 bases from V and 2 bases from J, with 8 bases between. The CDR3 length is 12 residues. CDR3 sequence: CATMGVQETQYF. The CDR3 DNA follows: TGTGCCACCATGGGGGTGCAAGAGACCCAGTACTTC.

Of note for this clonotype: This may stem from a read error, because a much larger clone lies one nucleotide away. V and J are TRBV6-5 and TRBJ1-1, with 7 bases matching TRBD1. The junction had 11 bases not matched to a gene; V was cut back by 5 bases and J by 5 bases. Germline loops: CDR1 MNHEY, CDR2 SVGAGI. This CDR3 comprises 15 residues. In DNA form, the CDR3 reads TGTGCCAGCAGTCCAAAGTTGCAGGGGGGGACTGAAGCTTTCTTT. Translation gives CASSPKLQGGTEAFF.

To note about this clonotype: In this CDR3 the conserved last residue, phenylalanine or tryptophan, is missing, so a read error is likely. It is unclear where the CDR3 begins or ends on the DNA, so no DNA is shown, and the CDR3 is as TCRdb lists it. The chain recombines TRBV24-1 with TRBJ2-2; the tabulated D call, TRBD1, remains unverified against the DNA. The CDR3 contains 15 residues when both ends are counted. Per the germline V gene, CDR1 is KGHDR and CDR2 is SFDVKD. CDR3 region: CATSDYGAVRRGAVV.

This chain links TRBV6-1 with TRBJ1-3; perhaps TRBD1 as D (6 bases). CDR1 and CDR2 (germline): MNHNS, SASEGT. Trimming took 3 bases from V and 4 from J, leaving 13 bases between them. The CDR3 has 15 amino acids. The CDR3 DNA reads TGTGCCAGCAGTGACGCCAGGGGCCTCGGAAACACCATATATTTT. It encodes CASSDARGLGNTIYF.

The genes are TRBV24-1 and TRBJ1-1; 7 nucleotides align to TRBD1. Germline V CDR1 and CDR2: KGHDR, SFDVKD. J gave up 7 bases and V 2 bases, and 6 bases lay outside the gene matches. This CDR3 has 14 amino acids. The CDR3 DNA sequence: TGTGCCACCAGTGATTCGACAGGGCGTGATGAAGCTTTCTTT. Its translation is CATSDSTGRDEAFF.

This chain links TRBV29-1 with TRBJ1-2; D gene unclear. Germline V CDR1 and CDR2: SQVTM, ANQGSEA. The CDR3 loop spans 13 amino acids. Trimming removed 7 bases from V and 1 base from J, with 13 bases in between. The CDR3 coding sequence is TGCAGCGCCCTCCCGGACGGTAACTATGGCTACACCTTC. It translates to CSALPDGNYGYTF.

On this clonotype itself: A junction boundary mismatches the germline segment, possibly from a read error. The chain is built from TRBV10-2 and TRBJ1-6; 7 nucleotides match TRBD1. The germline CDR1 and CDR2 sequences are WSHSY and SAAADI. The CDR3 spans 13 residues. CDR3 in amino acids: CVSPRGKYSPLHF. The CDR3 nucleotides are TGCGTCAGCCCCAGGGGGAAGTATTCACCCCTCCACTTT.

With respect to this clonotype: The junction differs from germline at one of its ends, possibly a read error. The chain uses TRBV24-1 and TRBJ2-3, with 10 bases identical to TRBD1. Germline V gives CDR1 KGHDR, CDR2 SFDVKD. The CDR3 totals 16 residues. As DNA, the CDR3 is TGTGCCACCAGTGATTTTGGGACAGGGGACACAGGTACGCAGTATTTT. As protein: CATSDFGTGDTGTQYF.

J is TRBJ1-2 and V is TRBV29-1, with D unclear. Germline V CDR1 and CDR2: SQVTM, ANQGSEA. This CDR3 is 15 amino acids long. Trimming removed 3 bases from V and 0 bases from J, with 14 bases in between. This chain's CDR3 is CSVEIWLETNYGYTF. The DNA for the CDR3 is TGCAGCGTTGAGATCTGGTTGGAGACTAACTATGGCTACACCTTC.

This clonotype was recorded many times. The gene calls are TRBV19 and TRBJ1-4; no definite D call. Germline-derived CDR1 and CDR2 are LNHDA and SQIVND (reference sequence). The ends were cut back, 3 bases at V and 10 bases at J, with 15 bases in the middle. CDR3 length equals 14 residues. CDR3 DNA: TGTGCCAGTAGTATTGAGGTCTCCGATGTAAAACTGTTTTTT. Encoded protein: CASSIEVSDVKLFF.

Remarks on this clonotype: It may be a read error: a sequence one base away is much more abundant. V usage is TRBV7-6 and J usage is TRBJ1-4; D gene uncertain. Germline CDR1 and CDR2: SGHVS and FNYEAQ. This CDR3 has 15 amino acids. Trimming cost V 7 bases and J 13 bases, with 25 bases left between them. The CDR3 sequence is CASTPSVGDNDRLFF. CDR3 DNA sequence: TGTGCCAGCACCCCCTCTGTTGGGGATAATGATAGACTGTTTTTT.

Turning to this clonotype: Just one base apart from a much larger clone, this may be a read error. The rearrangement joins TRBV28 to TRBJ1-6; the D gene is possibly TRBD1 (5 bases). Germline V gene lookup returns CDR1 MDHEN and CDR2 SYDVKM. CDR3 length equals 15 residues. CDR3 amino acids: CASSHDRTYNSPLRF. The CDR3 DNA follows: TGTGCCAGCAGTCACGACAGAACCTATAATTCACCCCTCCGCTTT.

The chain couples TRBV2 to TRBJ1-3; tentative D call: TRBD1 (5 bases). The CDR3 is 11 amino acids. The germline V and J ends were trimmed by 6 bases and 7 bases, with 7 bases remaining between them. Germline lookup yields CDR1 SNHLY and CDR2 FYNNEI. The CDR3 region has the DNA TGTGCCAGCAGCTGGGGGAACACCATATATTTT. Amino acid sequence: CASSWGNTIYF.

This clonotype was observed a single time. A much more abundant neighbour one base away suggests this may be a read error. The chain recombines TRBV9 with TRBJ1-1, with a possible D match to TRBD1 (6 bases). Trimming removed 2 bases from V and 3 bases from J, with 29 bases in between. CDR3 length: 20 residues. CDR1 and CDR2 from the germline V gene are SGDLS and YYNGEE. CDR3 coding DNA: TGTGCCAGCAGCGTTAACTACCACCCTATAGACAGGAAGGAGGACACTGAAGCTTTCTTT. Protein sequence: CASSVNYHPIDRKEDTEAFF.

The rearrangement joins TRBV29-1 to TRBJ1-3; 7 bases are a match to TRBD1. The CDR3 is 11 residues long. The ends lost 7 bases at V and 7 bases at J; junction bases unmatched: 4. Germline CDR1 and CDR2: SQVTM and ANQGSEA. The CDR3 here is CSASTGNTIYF. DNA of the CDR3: TGCAGCGCCTCGACAGGGAACACCATATATTTT.

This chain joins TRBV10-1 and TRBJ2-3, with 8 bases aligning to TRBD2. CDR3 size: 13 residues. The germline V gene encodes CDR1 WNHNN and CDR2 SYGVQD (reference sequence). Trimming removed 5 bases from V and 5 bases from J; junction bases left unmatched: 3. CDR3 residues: CASSRGGRDTQYF. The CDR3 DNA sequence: TGCGCCAGCAGTCGGGGGGGGAGAGATACGCAGTATTTT.

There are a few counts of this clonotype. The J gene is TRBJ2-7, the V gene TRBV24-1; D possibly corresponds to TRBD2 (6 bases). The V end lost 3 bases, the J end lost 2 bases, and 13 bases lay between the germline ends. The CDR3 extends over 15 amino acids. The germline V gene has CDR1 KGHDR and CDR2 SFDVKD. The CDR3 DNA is TGTGCCACCAGTGATCCGACTAGTAGAGCCTACGAGCAGTACTTC. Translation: CATSDPTSRAYEQYF.

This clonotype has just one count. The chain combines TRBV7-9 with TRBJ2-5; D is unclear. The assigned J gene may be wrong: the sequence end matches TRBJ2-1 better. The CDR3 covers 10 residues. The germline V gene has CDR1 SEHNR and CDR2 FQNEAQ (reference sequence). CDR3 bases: TGTGCCAGCAGCTTCAATGAGCAGTTCTTC. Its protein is CASSFNEQFF.

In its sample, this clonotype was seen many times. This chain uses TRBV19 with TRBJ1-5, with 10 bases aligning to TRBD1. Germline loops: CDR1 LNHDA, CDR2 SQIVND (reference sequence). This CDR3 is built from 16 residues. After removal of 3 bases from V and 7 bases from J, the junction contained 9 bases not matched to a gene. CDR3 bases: TGTGCCAGTAGTATCACGCGCGGACAGGGGGGGCAGCCCCAGCATTTT. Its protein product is CASSITRGQGGQPQHF. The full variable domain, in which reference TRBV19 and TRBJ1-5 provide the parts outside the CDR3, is DGGITQSPKYLFRKEGQNVTLSCEQNLNHDAMYWYRQDPGQGLRLIYYSQIVNDFQKGDIAEGYSVSREKKESFPLTVTSAQKNPTAFYLCASSITRGQGGQPQHFGDGTRLSIL.

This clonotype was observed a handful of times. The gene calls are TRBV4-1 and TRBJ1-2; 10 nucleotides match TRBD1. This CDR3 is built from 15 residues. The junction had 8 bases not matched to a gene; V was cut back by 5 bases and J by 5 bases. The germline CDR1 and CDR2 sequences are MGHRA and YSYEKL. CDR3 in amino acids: CASSVQTGGRYGYTF. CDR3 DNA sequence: TGCGCCAGCAGCGTCCAGACAGGGGGCCGGTATGGCTACACCTTC.